This TCR beta chain emerged from a study of spatial heterogeneity in lung cancer. TCRdb used MiXCR to reprocess the 5' RACE reads, holding one entry per CDR3 protein. The profile covers some 9,300 distinct CDR3 sequences, with 6.1% appearing a single time and more than 25% taken by the ten largest. Stated time point: sample taken at primary tumor resection. The donor population consisted of some 72 patients with untreated, early-stage non-small cell lung cancer. The receptor was isolated from a male donor with early-stage non-small cell lung cancer. Sequenced material: normal lung tissue next to the tumor, taken at surgery.

CDR3 coding DNA: TGCGCCAGCAGCCCGGCGGCAGATACGCAGTATTTT. It specifies CASSPAADTQYF. The chain uses TRBV5-1 and TRBJ2-3; no clear D gene. Germline lookup yields CDR1 SGHRS and CDR2 YFSETQ. The CDR3 spans 12 residues. The V gene lost 4 bases and the J gene lost 4 bases, with 7 bases spanning the gap.